The next 10 T cell receptor beta chains were all read from a single sample in a study of T cell repertoires in cytomegalovirus infection. TCRdb passed the reads through MiXCR, listing each CDR3 protein once. The data hold approximately 340,000 distinct CDR3 sequences, with roughly 28% observed a single time. These receptors lack a known antigen. The source was cultured PBMCs, collected from culture after CMV antigen stimulation. Receptor source: a human donor in good health (CMV status not recorded). Some clones in this sample may be carry-over from other donors' samples.

This clonotype has just a few counts. This rearrangement joins TRBV18 to TRBJ2-2, with D uncertain. The V end was cut by 2 bases, the J end by 4 bases, with 11 bases between. The CDR3 has 15 residues. Looked up from germline, CDR1 is KGHSH and CDR2 is LQKENI. The CDR3 DNA reads as TGTGCCAGCTCACCAAGTCAGGCGAGCACCGGGGAGCTGTTTTTT. Translation: CASSPSQASTGELFF.

The table lists this clonotype with a few counts. This chain joins TRBV27 and TRBJ2-3; D remains unclear. V shed 6 bases and J shed 3 bases, with 10 bases lying between them. CDR1 is MNHEY and CDR2 is SMNVEV in the germline V gene (reference sequence). The CDR3 contains 13 residues. The CDR3 loop reads CASRTIYTDTQYF. The CDR3 coding sequence is TGTGCCAGCAGAACAATCTATACAGATACGCAGTATTTT.

This clonotype was seen only a few times. This sequence joins TRBV9 and TRBJ1-1; TRBD1 is a possible D gene (6 bases). Germline V gene sequence: CDR1 SGDLS, CDR2 YYNGEE. V was cut by 3 bases and J by 1 base, with 13 bases left in between. There are 15 residues in the CDR3. CDR3 DNA: TGTGCCAGCAGCGCGAGATCACAGGGGAACACTGAAGCTTTCTTT. This encodes CASSARSQGNTEAFF. Variable domain in full (rest from reference TRBV9 and TRBJ1-1): DSGVTQTPKHLITATGQRVTLRCSPRSGDLSVYWYQQSLDQGLQFLIQYYNGEERAKGNILERFSAQQFPDLHSELNLSSLELGDSALYFCASSARSQGNTEAFFGQGTRLTVV.

This clonotype was seen a handful of times. The V call is TRBV6-1, the J call TRBJ2-3; D is unclear. This CDR3 is built from 15 residues. With 3 bases removed from V and 4 bases from J, the gap between germline ends came to 14 bases. CDR1 is MNHNS and CDR2 is SASEGT in the germline V gene. The CDR3 region has the DNA TGTGCCAGCAGTGACCCAATACGGCGCGCAGATACGCAGTATTTT. Protein product: CASSDPIRRADTQYF.

This clonotype was seen more than once but under ten times. The V and J genes are TRBV24-1 and TRBJ2-4; possibly TRBD1 or TRBD2 for D (6 bases each). This CDR3 contains 15 residues. The ends were cut back, 9 bases at V and 3 bases at J, with 17 bases in the middle. Germline CDR1 reads KGHDR; CDR2 reads SFDVKD. The CDR3 DNA follows: TGTGCCACCGGCGAATCGGGGGCGAGCAAAAACATTCAGTACTTC. It specifies CATGESGASKNIQYF.

J is TRBJ2-1 and V is TRBV4-1; 8 nucleotides line up with TRBD2. The V and J ends lost 4 bases and 8 bases, in that order; junction bases with no gene match: 4. Germline V gives CDR1 MGHRA, CDR2 YSYEKL. The CDR3 covers 13 residues. This CDR3 reads CASSPRGGHEQFF. CDR3 in DNA: TGCGCCAGCAGCCCCCGGGGGGGCCATGAGCAGTTCTTC.

V gene TRBV20-1 combines with J gene TRBJ1-1; no firm D call. CDR3 length: 11 residues. Germline V gene data show CDR1 as DFQATT and CDR2 as SNEGSKA (reference sequence). The ends were cut back, 6 bases at V and 2 bases at J, with 7 bases in the middle. The CDR3: CSASGNTEAFF. The CDR3 region has the DNA TGCAGTGCGAGCGGAAACACTGAAGCTTTCTTT.

The chain couples TRBV6-2 or TRBV6-3 to TRBJ2-2; D might be TRBD2 (5 bases). CDR1 is MNHEY, CDR2 SVGEGT, per germline. The CDR3 loop spans 13 amino acids. The V end lost 7 bases, the J end lost 5 bases, and 11 bases lay between the germline ends. DNA for the CDR3: TGTGCCAGCAAGTTGACGGGAACCGGGGAGCTGTTTTTT. Its protein product is CASKLTGTGELFF.

The chain carries TRBV7-3 and TRBJ2-1, with D unclear. CDR3 length: 16 amino acids. CDR1 is SGHTA, CDR2 FQGTGA, per germline. V shed 5 bases and J shed 8 bases, with 22 bases lying between them. The CDR3 nucleotides read TGTGCCAGCAGCCCCCGGGCGTCGGTGAAAGGAGATGAGCAGTTCTTC. Its protein is CASSPRASVKGDEQFF. The full variable domain, in which reference TRBV7-3 and TRBJ2-1 provide the parts outside the CDR3, is GAGVSQTPSNKVTEKGKYVELRCDPISGHTALYWYRQSLGQGPEFLIYFQGTGAADDSGLPNDRFFAVRPEGSVSTLKIQRTERGDSAVYLCASSPRASVKGDEQFFGPGTRLTVL.

The chain links TRBV7-8 to TRBJ1-1; TRBD1 is a possible D gene (5 bases). Germline V gene sequence: CDR1 SGHVS, CDR2 FQNEAQ. The CDR3 spans 14 residues. Trimming pared 0 bases from V and 6 bases from J, leaving 11 bases between. The CDR3 here is CASSLAGARAEAFF. DNA for the CDR3: TGTGCCAGCAGCTTAGCAGGGGCGAGGGCTGAAGCTTTCTTT.